The 9 T cell receptor beta chains given below trace back to one sample, sequenced in a study of T-cell reconstitution after alpha-beta-depleted transplantation in children. The library targeted TCRbeta and was prepared with unique molecular identifiers. TCRdb reprocessed the PCR reads with MiXCR, giving one entry per CDR3 protein. The sample shows a few hundred thousand distinct CDR3 sequences, around 9.7% of them seen only once. Here the sequenced sample was PBMCs from the stem cell graft donor, taken from the stem cell graft. These receptors were obtained from a human donor who donated a stem cell graft to a child with SCID.

This clonotype has at least ten counts. V gene TRBV5-1 combines with J gene TRBJ1-2, with TRBD1 matching over 8 bases. CDR1 is SGHRS and CDR2 is YFSETQ in the germline V gene. The CDR3 length is 14 residues. V trimming: 3 bases; J trimming: 8 bases; junction bases outside the gene matches: 9. CDR3 sequence: CASSYLGQGSGYTF. The DNA for the CDR3 is TGCGCCAGCAGCTACCTCGGACAGGGAAGCGGCTACACCTTC.

This clonotype has ten or more counts. The chain couples TRBV9 to TRBJ1-2; 11 bases are shared with TRBD1. CDR1 is SGDLS and CDR2 is YYNGEE in the germline V gene. The CDR3 runs to 15 residues. The junction had 7 bases not matched to a gene; V was cut back by 4 bases and J by 5 bases. CDR3 sequence reads: CASSTGTGGRYGYTF. The CDR3 DNA sequence: TGTGCCAGCAGCACCGGGACAGGGGGTCGGTATGGCTACACCTTC.

This clonotype was recorded many times. V usage is TRBV5-1 and J usage is TRBJ1-1; D unclear. V was clipped by 4 bases and J by 0 bases, with 7 bases between them. Germline V gene data show CDR1 as SGHRS and CDR2 as YFSETQ. This CDR3 comprises 13 residues. CDR3 sequence: CASSPNMNTEAFF. CDR3 DNA sequence: TGCGCCAGCAGCCCGAATATGAACACTGAAGCTTTCTTT.

This clonotype was recorded many times. This sequence joins TRBV5-1 and TRBJ2-1; 7 nucleotides agree with TRBD1. The CDR3 covers 16 residues. Per germline, CDR1 SGHRS and CDR2 YFSETQ. Losses at the gene ends were 0 bases for V and 6 bases for J; bases not matched to a gene: 9. CDR3 loop: CASSLVSQGFFNEQFF. Written as DNA, the CDR3 is TGCGCCAGCAGCTTGGTGTCACAGGGGTTTTTCAATGAGCAGTTCTTC.

This clonotype came up many times. The CDR3 loop is CASSFVTAPIYNEQFF. CDR3 coding DNA: TGTGCCAGCAGCTTTGTAACAGCCCCGATCTACAATGAGCAGTTCTTC. This chain connects TRBV5-6 to TRBJ2-1; D is uncertain. In germline, CDR1 is SGHDT, CDR2 YYEEEE. Trimming removed 2 bases from V and 3 bases from J, with 15 bases in between. The CDR3 is 16 residues long.

This clonotype has a count of ten or more. V gene TRBV7-2 combines with J gene TRBJ2-3; a possible D gene is TRBD1 (6 bases). The germline V gene has CDR1 SGHTA and CDR2 FQGNSA. Trimming left V 1 base short and J 5 bases short, with 16 bases between. CDR3 size: 16 residues. The CDR3 reads CASSLGPVLTGDTQYF. For the CDR3, the DNA is TGTGCCAGCAGCTTAGGCCCGGTTTTGACAGGAGATACGCAGTATTTT.

The gene calls are TRBV4-2 and TRBJ1-2; D is perhaps TRBD1 (5 bases). The CDR3 has 15 residues. Germline loops: CDR1 LGHNA, CDR2 YNFKEQ. V lost 4 bases, J lost 2 bases, and 14 bases lay in between. The CDR3, as DNA: TGTGCCAGCAGCCGGTTCCGGGGCGAGAACTATGGCTACACCTTC. This translates into CASSRFRGENYGYTF.

Many counts were recorded for this clonotype. V is TRBV5-1 and J is TRBJ1-6; D not resolved. Germline V CDR1 and CDR2: SGHRS, YFSETQ. The CDR3 contains 14 residues. Trimming took off 0 bases at V and 10 bases at J, with 11 bases between the two ends. The CDR3 DNA reads as TGCGCCAGCAGCTTGGCCGGGGTGATCTCACCCCTCCACTTT. This gives the protein CASSLAGVISPLHF.

The sample holds many counts of this clonotype. This rearrangement joins TRBV7-8 to TRBJ2-2; D possibly corresponds to TRBD2 (6 bases). CDR3 length equals 12 residues. Germline loops: CDR1 SGHVS, CDR2 FQNEAQ. V shed 11 bases and J shed 4 bases, with 11 bases lying between them. CDR3 DNA sequence: TGTGCCCACGTGGAGGGCACCGGGGAGCTGTTTTTT. This gives the protein CAHVEGTGELFF.